One and the same sample provided the 27 T cell receptor beta chains below, sequenced in a study of T cells in Graves' hyperthyroidism and ophthalmopathy. The TCR beta CDR3 regions underwent amplification using RNA transcripts as the source. The HTBI primer set drove a first-round RT-PCR of the TCR CDR3. TCRdb independently ran MiXCR on the multiplex PCR reads; one entry per CDR3 protein. Here the sample spans about 520,000 distinct CDR3 sequences, 24% being singletons. Sequencing was carried out using blood. These receptors all stem from a woman in her twenties or thirties with Graves' ophthalmopathy.

This clonotype was observed at least ten times. V and J are TRBV19 and TRBJ1-5, with TRBD1 matching 7 bases. Germline CDR1 reads LNHDA; CDR2 reads SQIVND (reference sequence). This CDR3 is 13 amino acids long. The V and J ends lost 7 bases and 6 bases, in that order; junction bases with no gene match: 6. CDR3: CASIQGQGQPQHF. The CDR3 bases are TGTGCCAGTATACAGGGGCAGGGTCAGCCCCAGCATTTT.

This clonotype was counted at least ten times. The genes are TRBV6-1 and TRBJ2-5; 13 nucleotides align to TRBD2. Germline CDR1 reads MNHNS; CDR2 reads SASEGT. This CDR3 is built from 15 residues. After removal of 6 bases from V and 5 bases from J, the junction contained 6 bases not matched to a gene. The CDR3 loop is CASRRGTSGVETQYF. The DNA for the CDR3 is TGTGCCAGCAGACGAGGGACTAGCGGGGTGGAGACCCAGTACTTC.

This clonotype was counted at least ten times. This chain uses TRBV12-5 with TRBJ2-3; either TRBD1 or TRBD2 may fit D (5 bases each). The germline V gene encodes CDR1 LGHNT and CDR2 FRNRAP. The ends were cut back, 7 bases at V and 1 base at J, with 12 bases in the middle. This CDR3 has 14 residues. CDR3 in DNA: TGTGCTAGTGCCCCGGGACCGCGCACAGATACGCAGTATTTT. It codes for CASAPGPRTDTQYF.

The V and J genes are TRBV6-1 and TRBJ2-7; TRBD1 might be the D (6 bases). V shed 9 bases and J shed 4 bases, with 19 bases lying between them. Germline lookup yields CDR1 MNHNS and CDR2 SASEGT. The CDR3 consists of 14 residues. The CDR3 here is CARPPDRRSYEQYF. CDR3 nucleotides: TGTGCCAGACCCCCGGACAGAAGGTCATACGAGCAGTACTTC.

The chain carries TRBV11-2 and TRBJ2-7; 7 nucleotides line up with TRBD1. V lost 5 bases to trimming and J lost 3 bases; unmatched junction nucleotides: 10. The CDR3 has 15 amino acids. In germline, CDR1 is SGHAT, CDR2 FQNNGV. The CDR3 region is CASSASGTEVYEQYF. CDR3 in DNA: TGTGCCAGCAGCGCTTCCGGGACAGAGGTCTACGAGCAGTACTTC.

The sample holds many counts of this clonotype. V is TRBV6-1 and J is TRBJ2-5; D remains unclear. Germline CDR1 and CDR2: MNHNS and SASEGT. The length of the CDR3 is 14 residues. With 8 bases removed from V and 3 bases from J, the gap between germline ends came to 16 bases. The CDR3 nucleotides are TGTGCCAGCTCCTTTCCCCGGCCTGAAGAGACCCAGTACTTC. Amino acid sequence: CASSFPRPEETQYF.

The rearrangement links TRBV28 to TRBJ2-5; 7 bases are a match to TRBD2. CDR3 length: 13 residues. V gave up 6 bases and J gave up 5 bases; unmatched junction bases: 6. CDR1 is MDHEN, CDR2 SYDVKM, per germline. The CDR3 bases are TGTGCCAGCAGCTTCGGGACTAAGGAGACCCAGTACTTC. This codes for CASSFGTKETQYF. The complete variable domain, with remaining parts taken from reference TRBV28 and TRBJ2-5, reads DVKVTQSSRYLVKRTGEKVFLECVQDMDHENMFWYRQDPGLGLRLIYFSYDVKMKEKGDIPEGYSVSREKKERFSLILESASTNQTSMYLCASSFGTKETQYFGPGTRLLVL.

V usage is TRBV28 and J usage is TRBJ1-1; D unresolved. Trimming took 3 bases from V and 4 from J, leaving 12 bases between them. The V gene's germline CDR1 is MDHEN and CDR2 SYDVKM. The CDR3 length is 14 residues. In DNA form, the CDR3 reads TGTGCCAGCAGTTTGCTGGTGGAGGGCACTGAAGCTTTCTTT. Protein: CASSLLVEGTEAFF.

Only a few counts were recorded for this clonotype. V and J are TRBV20-1 and TRBJ1-2; D is unclear. In germline, CDR1 is DFQATT, CDR2 SNEGSKA (reference sequence). Trimming took 0 bases from V and 3 from J, leaving 11 bases between them. CDR3 length: 14 residues. CDR3: CSARDPKGDYGYTF. The CDR3 DNA reads as TGCAGTGCTAGAGATCCTAAGGGTGACTATGGCTACACCTTC.

This clonotype came up a few times. The genes are TRBV15 and TRBJ2-7, with 12 bases identical to TRBD2. The CDR3 loop spans 15 amino acids. With 1 base clipped from V and 3 bases from J, the junction kept 1 base outside the gene matches. Germline assignment: CDR1 LNHNV and CDR2 YYDKDF (reference sequence). The CDR3 DNA follows: TGTGCCACCAGCAGAGGGACTAGCGGGAACTACGAGCAGTACTTC. Translating it yields CATSRGTSGNYEQYF. Combining the CDR3 with reference TRBV15 and TRBJ2-7 gives the whole variable domain DAMVIQNPRYQVTQFGKPVTLSCSQTLNHNVMYWYQQKSSQAPKLLFHYYDKDFNNEADTPDNFQSRRPNTSFCFLDIRSPGLGDTAMYLCATSRGTSGNYEQYFGPGTRLTVT.

This clonotype was counted many times. V and J are TRBV12-3 or TRBV12-4 and TRBJ1-3; D possibly corresponds to TRBD1 (5 bases). This CDR3 comprises 17 residues. The V and J ends lost 5 bases and 0 bases respectively, with 17 bases between them. This chain's CDR3 is CASSPGTGSSSGNTIYF. CDR3 DNA: TGTGCCAGCAGTCCGGGGACGGGCTCCAGCTCTGGAAACACCATATATTTT.

V is TRBV11-2 and J is TRBJ1-2; D call uncertain. V lost 0 bases and J 4 bases, leaving 18 bases between the germline ends. This CDR3 has 17 amino acids. Germline lookup yields CDR1 SGHAT and CDR2 FQNNGV. In DNA form, the CDR3 reads TGTGCCAGCAGCTTAGATCATTCGGAACGGCTCTTCTATGGCTACACCTTC. Encoded protein: CASSLDHSERLFYGYTF.

This clonotype occurred many times. This chain uses TRBV24-1 with TRBJ2-7, with 8 bases identical to TRBD1. The CDR3 length is 14 residues. Germline values: CDR1 KGHDR, CDR2 SFDVKD. Losses at the gene ends were 7 bases for V and 2 bases for J; bases not matched to a gene: 6. The CDR3, as DNA: TGTGCCACCAGCTGGAGACAGGGGACCTACGAGCAGTACTTC. As protein: CATSWRQGTYEQYF.

J is TRBJ1-5 and V is TRBV20-1; TRBD1 might be the D (5 bases). The V gene lost 7 bases and the J gene lost 1 base, with 8 bases spanning the gap. Germline values: CDR1 DFQATT, CDR2 SNEGSKA (reference sequence). This CDR3 is 12 amino acids long. The CDR3 sequence is CSGGESNQPQHF. In DNA form, the CDR3 reads TGCAGTGGGGGCGAGAGCAATCAGCCCCAGCATTTT.

This clonotype showed up just a few times. The rearrangement uses TRBV12-3 or TRBV12-4 and TRBJ2-7; TRBD2 agrees at 8 bases. V was pared by 5 bases and J by 2 bases, with 5 bases of the junction left unmatched. CDR3 size: 14 residues. The CDR3 spells CASSPMRGAYEQYF. In DNA, the CDR3 is TGTGCCAGCAGTCCCATGCGGGGGGCCTACGAGCAGTACTTC.

The CDR3 DNA is TGTGCCAGCGCTCCCCTCCCCGGGACAGGGGACCCGACCCAGTACTTC. Translating gives CASAPLPGTGDPTQYF. The gene calls are TRBV7-2 and TRBJ2-5, with 10 bases identical to TRBD1. V lost 8 bases to trimming and J lost 7 bases; unmatched junction nucleotides: 16. This CDR3 spans 16 amino acids. CDR1 and CDR2 from the germline V gene are SGHTA and FQGNSA.

This clonotype was observed many times. The genes are TRBV12-3 or TRBV12-4 and TRBJ1-5; D ambiguous. V was pared by 3 bases and J by 6 bases, with 9 bases between. CDR3 length: 13 residues. This CDR3 reads CASSFGGGQPQHF. The CDR3 nucleotides are TGTGCCAGCAGTTTCGGAGGTGGTCAGCCCCAGCATTTT.

This clonotype was recorded many times. The chain has TRBV6-2 or TRBV6-3 and TRBJ2-7; no firm D call. Trimming stripped 6 bases from V and 7 bases from J, with 16 bases between. The length of the CDR3 is 13 residues. Germline V gene sequence: CDR1 MNHEY, CDR2 SVGEGT. The CDR3 loop is CASRSSFPREQYF. CDR3 DNA sequence: TGTGCCAGCAGGAGTAGCTTCCCCCGGGAGCAGTACTTC.

This clonotype was seen a handful of times. The chain combines TRBV19 with TRBJ2-6; 7 bases map to TRBD1. CDR3 length: 15 amino acids. V lost 3 bases, J lost 2 bases, and 1 base stayed unmatched. From germline, CDR1 is LNHDA and CDR2 SQIVND (reference sequence). The CDR3 DNA sequence: TGTGCCAGTAGTATGACAGGGACTGGGGCCAACGTCCTGACTTTC. Its translation is CASSMTGTGANVLTF.

The chain is built from TRBV11-2 and TRBJ2-4; TRBD2 matches at 9 bases. CDR3 size: 15 residues. CDR1 is SGHAT, CDR2 FQNNGV, per germline. J lost 7 bases, V lost 6 bases, and 10 bases had no gene match. CDR3 coding DNA: TGTGCCAGCAGGCTAATAGCGGGGGTGACTAACATTCAGTACTTC. Protein product: CASRLIAGVTNIQYF.

The sample holds a few counts of this clonotype. V gene TRBV18 combines with J gene TRBJ1-1, with D unresolved. The germline V gene has CDR1 KGHSH and CDR2 LQKENI. CDR3 size: 14 residues. Trimming took off 8 bases at V and 0 bases at J, with 13 bases between the two ends. The CDR3 region is CASTDTGLNTEAFF. CDR3 DNA: TGTGCCAGCACAGACACGGGGTTGAACACTGAAGCTTTCTTT.

This clonotype has a count of ten or more. Just one base apart from a much larger clone, this may be a read error. V gene TRBV6-2 or TRBV6-3 combines with J gene TRBJ1-2; D ambiguous. Germline CDR1 is MNHEY and CDR2 is SVGEGT. The CDR3 loop spans 17 amino acids. V was shortened by 2 bases and J by 2 bases, with 18 bases between the two germline ends. DNA of the CDR3: TGTGCCAGCAGTTACGCCAATCGGGCAGGAGAAAACTATGGCTACACCTTC. Its translation is CASSYANRAGENYGYTF.

The rearrangement links TRBV6-2 or TRBV6-3 to TRBJ1-1; TRBD1 agrees at 9 bases. In germline, CDR1 is MNHEY, CDR2 SVGEGT. Germline trimming cut 4 bases from V and 10 bases from J; bases unmatched to any gene: 10. The CDR3 is 14 amino acids. The CDR3 DNA sequence: TGTGCCAGCAGTTTAGACCCCTACAGGGGGCGAGCTTTCTTT. Protein sequence: CASSLDPYRGRAFF.

This clonotype was found many times. This rearrangement joins TRBV30 to TRBJ2-5; 12 nucleotides agree with TRBD2. The length of the CDR3 is 15 residues. V shed 1 base and J 4 bases; nucleotides not matched to a gene: 4. The germline CDR1 and CDR2 sequences are GTSNPN and SVGIG (reference sequence). The CDR3 DNA follows: TGTGCCTGGAGTGCCCTGGGACTAGCGGGAGAGACCCAGTACTTC. As protein: CAWSALGLAGETQYF. Full variable domain (rest looked up from reference TRBV30 and TRBJ2-5): SQTIHQWPATLVQPVGSPLSLECTVEGTSNPNLYWYRQAAGRGLQLLFYSVGIGQISSEVPQNLSASRPQDRQFILSSKKLLLSDSGFYLCAWSALGLAGETQYFGPGTRLLVL.

The rearrangement links TRBV6-1 to TRBJ2-5, with TRBD1 as a possible D gene (6 bases). Germline CDR1 is MNHNS and CDR2 is SASEGT. Trimming took off 0 bases at V and 2 bases at J, with 13 bases between the two ends. There are 16 residues in the CDR3. The DNA for the CDR3 is TGTGCCAGCAGTGAAGCGGGGGCGATGGGGCAAGAGACCCAGTACTTC. Translation: CASSEAGAMGQETQYF.

The V gene is TRBV20-1, the J gene TRBJ2-7, with 7 bases fitting TRBD1. This CDR3 has 13 amino acids. V was clipped by 7 bases and J by 2 bases; unmatched bases: 8. Germline assignment: CDR1 DFQATT and CDR2 SNEGSKA (reference sequence). The chain's CDR3 is CSVRTGAPYEQYF. In nucleotides, the CDR3 is TGCAGTGTGCGGACAGGAGCCCCCTACGAGCAGTACTTC.

This clonotype has ten or more counts. V and J are TRBV29-1 and TRBJ1-2, with D unclear. Germline V gene lookup returns CDR1 SQVTM and CDR2 ANQGSEA. The CDR3 consists of 13 residues. Trimming removed 0 bases at V and 3 bases at J, with 8 bases between. The CDR3 DNA reads as TGCAGCGTTGAAGATTTCCAGGACTATGGCTACACCTTC. Translating it yields CSVEDFQDYGYTF.